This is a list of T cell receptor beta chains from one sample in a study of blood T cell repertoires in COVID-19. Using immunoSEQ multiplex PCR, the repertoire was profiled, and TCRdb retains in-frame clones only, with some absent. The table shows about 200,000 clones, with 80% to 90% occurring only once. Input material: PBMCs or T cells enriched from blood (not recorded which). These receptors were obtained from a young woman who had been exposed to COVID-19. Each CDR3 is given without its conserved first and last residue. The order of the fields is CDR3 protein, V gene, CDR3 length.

CDR3aa: AIRVARGLTEAF; v_gene: TRBV10-3; len: 12
CDR3aa: ASSLSAYEQY; v_gene: TRBV6-2/TRBV6-3; len: 10
CDR3aa: ASSQEGASYGYT; v_gene: TRBV4-1; len: 12
CDR3aa: ASSPPRGGSTDTQY; v_gene: TRBV9; len: 14
CDR3aa: ASSSLEGNTEAF; v_gene: TRBV5-1; len: 12
CDR3aa: ASSYLTGSKGYT; v_gene: TRBV6-5; len: 12
CDR3aa: ASSSQSGTPRAF; v_gene: TRBV5-1; len: 12
CDR3aa: ASSEDRGHYEQY; v_gene: TRBV6-1; len: 12
CDR3aa: ASSPQGNEQF; v_gene: TRBV27; len: 10
CDR3aa: ASSYSGLGSTDTQY; v_gene: TRBV6-5; len: 14
CDR3aa: ASSLLAQANTGELF; v_gene: TRBV7-8; len: 14
CDR3aa: ASSPHFDPGQRDGVEKLF; v_gene: TRBV3-1/TRBV3-2; len: 18
CDR3aa: ASSRTSGGAPGTDTQY; v_gene: TRBV9; len: 16
CDR3aa: ATGSQGAGEKLF; v_gene: TRBV15; len: 12
CDR3aa: ASSVQPGGYGYT; v_gene: TRBV28; len: 12
CDR3aa: ASSLGHLVGYEQY; v_gene: TRBV7-9; len: 13
CDR3aa: ASSLEAGYEQY; v_gene: TRBV18; len: 11
CDR3aa: ASSIGDRLLSGNTIY; v_gene: TRBV19; len: 15
CDR3aa: ASSHFRTSSNQPQH; v_gene: TRBV2; len: 14
CDR3aa: ATSRGAPEGYGYT; v_gene: TRBV15; len: 13
CDR3aa: ACIIGGSLYEQY; v_gene: TRBV30; len: 12
CDR3aa: ATSRDLSSGNTIY; v_gene: TRBV15; len: 13
CDR3aa: ASSLRPGTGNYGYT; v_gene: TRBV9; len: 14